This T cell receptor beta chain was sequenced during a study of spatial heterogeneity in lung cancer. In the study overall: Alpha-chain sequences were detected in numbers that were consistently lower than beta-chain sequences. Raw reads contained each unique TCR and UMI combination more than ten times on average.

This clonotype has only a few counts. Its matching antigen is unknown. A distinct unique molecular identifier was carried by each TCR cDNA molecule. TCRdb fed the 5' RACE reads into MiXCR, producing one record per CDR3 protein. The sample has just under 95,000 distinct CDR3 sequences, around 12% seen once. General observations from the study: More often at tumor resection than at routine follow-up, ubiquitous expanded tumor TCRs were detected in the blood.

Time point denoted: sample taken at primary tumor resection. Losses at the gene ends were 5 bases for V and 4 bases for J; bases not matched to a gene: 6. CDR1 and CDR2 (germline): SEHNR, FQNEAQ (reference sequence). The CDR3 sequence is 14 residues long. The sequence was collected from a male donor with early-stage non-small cell lung cancer. The rearrangement uses TRBV7-9 and TRBJ1-1; 8 bases are a match to TRBD1. Specimen: PBMCs, collected at surgery. CDR3 sequence: CASSRLQGGTEAFF. For the CDR3, the DNA is TGTGCCAGCAGCCGATTACAGGGGGGCACTGAAGCTTTCTTT.